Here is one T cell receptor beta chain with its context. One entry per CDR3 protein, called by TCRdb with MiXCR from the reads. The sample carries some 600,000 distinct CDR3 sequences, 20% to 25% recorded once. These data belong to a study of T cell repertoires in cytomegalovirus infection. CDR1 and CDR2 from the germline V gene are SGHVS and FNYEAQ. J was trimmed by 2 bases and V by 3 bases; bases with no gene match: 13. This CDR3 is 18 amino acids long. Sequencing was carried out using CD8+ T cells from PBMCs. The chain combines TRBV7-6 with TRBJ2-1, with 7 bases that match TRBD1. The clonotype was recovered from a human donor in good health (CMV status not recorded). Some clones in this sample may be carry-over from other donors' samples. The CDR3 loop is CASSLLSGQEHPYNEQFF. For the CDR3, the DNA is TGTGCCAGCAGCTTGTTGTCCGGACAGGAGCACCCCTACAATGAGCAGTTCTTC.